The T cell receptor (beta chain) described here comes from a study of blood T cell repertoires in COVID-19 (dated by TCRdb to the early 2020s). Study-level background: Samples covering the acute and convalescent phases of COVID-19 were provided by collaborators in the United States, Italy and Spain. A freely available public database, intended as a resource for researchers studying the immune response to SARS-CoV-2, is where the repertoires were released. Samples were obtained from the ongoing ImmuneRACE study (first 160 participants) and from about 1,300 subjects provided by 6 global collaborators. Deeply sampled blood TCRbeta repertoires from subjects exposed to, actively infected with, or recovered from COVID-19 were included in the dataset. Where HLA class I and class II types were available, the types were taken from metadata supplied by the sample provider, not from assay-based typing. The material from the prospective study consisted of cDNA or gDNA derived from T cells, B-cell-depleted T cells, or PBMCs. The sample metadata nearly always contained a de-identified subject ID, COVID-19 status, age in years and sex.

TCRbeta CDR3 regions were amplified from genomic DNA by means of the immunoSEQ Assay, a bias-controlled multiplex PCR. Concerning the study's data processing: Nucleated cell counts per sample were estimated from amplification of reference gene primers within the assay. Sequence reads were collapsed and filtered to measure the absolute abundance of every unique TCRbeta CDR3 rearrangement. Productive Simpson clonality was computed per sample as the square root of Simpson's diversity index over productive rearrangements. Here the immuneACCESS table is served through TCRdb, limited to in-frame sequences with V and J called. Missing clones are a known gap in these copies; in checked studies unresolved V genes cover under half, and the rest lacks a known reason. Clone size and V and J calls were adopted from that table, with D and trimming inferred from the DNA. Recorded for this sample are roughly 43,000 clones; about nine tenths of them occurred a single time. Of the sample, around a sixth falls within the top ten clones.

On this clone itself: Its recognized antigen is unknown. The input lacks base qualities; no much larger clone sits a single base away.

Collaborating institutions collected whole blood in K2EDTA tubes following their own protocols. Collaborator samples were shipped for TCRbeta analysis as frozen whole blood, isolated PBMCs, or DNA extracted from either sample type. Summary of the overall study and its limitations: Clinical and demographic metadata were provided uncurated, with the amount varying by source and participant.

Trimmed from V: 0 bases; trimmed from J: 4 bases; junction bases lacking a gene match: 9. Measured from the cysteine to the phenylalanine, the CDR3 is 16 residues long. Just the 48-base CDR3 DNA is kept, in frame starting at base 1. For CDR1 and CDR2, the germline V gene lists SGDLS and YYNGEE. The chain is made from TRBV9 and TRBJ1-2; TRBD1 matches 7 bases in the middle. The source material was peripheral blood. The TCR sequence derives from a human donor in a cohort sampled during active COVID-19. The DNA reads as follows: TGTGCCAGCAGCGTAGCGGCAGAGGGACAGTCCTATGGCTACACCTTC. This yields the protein CASSVAAEGQSYGYTF. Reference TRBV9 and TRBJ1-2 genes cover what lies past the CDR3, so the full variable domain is DSGVTQTPKHLITATGQRVTLRCSPRSGDLSVYWYQQSLDQGLQFLIQYYNGEERAKGNILERFSAQQFPDLHSELNLSSLELGDSALYFCASSVAAEGQSYGYTFGSGTRLTVV.